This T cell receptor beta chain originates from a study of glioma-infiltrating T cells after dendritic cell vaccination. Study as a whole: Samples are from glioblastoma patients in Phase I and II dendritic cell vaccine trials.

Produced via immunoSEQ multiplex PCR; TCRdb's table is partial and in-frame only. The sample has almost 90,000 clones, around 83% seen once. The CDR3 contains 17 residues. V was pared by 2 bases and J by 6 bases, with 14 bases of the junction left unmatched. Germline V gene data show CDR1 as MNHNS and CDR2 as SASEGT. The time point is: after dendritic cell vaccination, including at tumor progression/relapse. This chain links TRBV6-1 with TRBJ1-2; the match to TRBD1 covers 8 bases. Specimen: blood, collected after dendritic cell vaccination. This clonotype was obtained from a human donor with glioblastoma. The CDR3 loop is CASSELRRAGGSHGYTF. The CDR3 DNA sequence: TGTGCCAGCAGTGAACTTAGGAGGGCAGGGGGCAGCCATGGCTACACCTTC.